This entry concerns a single T cell receptor (beta chain). In the PCR, 60 Vbeta and 13 Jbeta primers were used. Method: immunoSEQ multiplex PCR; TCRdb's copy keeps in-frame clones and lacks some. The table shows approximately 170,000 clones, with 68% occurring only once. The data were taken from a study of cytomegalovirus exposure and HLA in healthy donors. Germline CDR1 LNHDA, CDR2 SQIVND (reference sequence). The V end was cut by 6 bases, the J end by 7 bases, with 10 bases between. The CDR3 covers 12 residues. The material sequenced was PBMCs. The origin of this receptor is a man in his fifties or sixties in good health and CMV-seronegative. The chain is built from TRBV19 and TRBJ1-5; D call uncertain. The CDR3 here is CASSYERQPQHF. CDR3 bases: TGTGCCAGTAGCTATGAACGCCAGCCCCAGCATTTT.